Listed below are T cell receptor beta chains from one sample, sequenced in a study of graft-versus-host responses after intestinal transplantation. Their recognized antigens are unknown. Assay used: immunoSEQ multiplex PCR; TCRdb lists only in-frame clones, some missing. This sample carries about 94,000 clones, 90% to 95% of them seen once, and the ten largest clones take roughly 0.5%. This specimen consisted of unstimulated CD8+ T cells sorted from spleen or lymph node cells, obtained before intestinal transplant. The receptor source for this set is a human donor who received an intestinal transplant. The CDR3 runs from the conserved cysteine through the conserved F or W. The order of the fields is V gene, D gene, J gene, clone size, CDR3 DNA, CDR3 protein. The D gene is left open where the match is weak. Rows give clone size only sometimes, using once, few, many, or a class for an expanded clone.

TRBV4-3,TRBD1,TRBJ1-2,.,TGCGCCAGCAGCCAAATACCGGGACAGGGGGCTATAATTAACTATGGCTACACCTTC,CASSQIPGQGAIINYGYTF
TRBV4-1,.,TRBJ2-7,.,TGCGCCAGCAGCCATCAGACGGGGTACGAGCAGTACTTC,CASSHQTGYEQYF
TRBV10-1,.,TRBJ2-5,.,TGCGCCAGCCAGAGCTCGTACCAAGAGGCCCAGTACTTC,CASQSSYQEAQYF
TRBV11-2,.,TRBJ1-1,.,TGTGCCAGCAGCTTAGTTTCCAGGGTATCCTCAGAAGCTTTCTTT,CASSLVSRVSSEAFF
TRBV12-5,.,TRBJ2-1,.,TGTGCTAGTGGTTTAGATAGGGGATCCTACAATGAGCAGTTCTTC,CASGLDRGSYNEQFF
TRBV10-1,TRBD2,TRBJ2-1,once,TGCGCCAGCAGTGAGTCAGCGGGGGGTTACAATGAGCAGTTCTTC,CASSESAGGYNEQFF
TRBV5-6,.,TRBJ1-1,.,TGTGCCAGCAGCTTGGTGGGCGGGGGCGGGAACACTGAAGCTTTCTTT,CASSLVGGGGNTEAFF
TRBV28,.,TRBJ1-5,.,TGTGCCAGCAGTTTAAGGGATAGGGGCGATCAGCCCCAGCATTTT,CASSLRDRGDQPQHF
TRBV4-1,.,TRBJ1-4,.,TGCGCCAGCAGCCAAGAGGGGGGGGGTGATAATGAAAAACTGTTTTTT,CASSQEGGGDNEKLFF
TRBV5-1,.,TRBJ2-7,.,TGCGCCAGCAGCTTGGGGGCGGGATCGGACGAGCAGTACTTC,CASSLGAGSDEQYF
TRBV9,TRBD2,TRBJ2-5,.,TGTGCCAGCAGCCCGGCGGGGGTGGGGGACCAAGAGACCCAGTACTTC,CASSPAGVGDQETQYF
TRBV5-6,.,TRBJ2-2,.,TGTGCCAGCAGCTTTCCGCGGGGCAACACCGGGGAGCTGTTTTTT,CASSFPRGNTGELFF
TRBV19,.,TRBJ1-3,.,TGTGCCAGTAGTAAGTGGGAGCCCTCTGGAAACACCATATATTTT,CASSKWEPSGNTIYF
TRBV20-1,TRBD1,TRBJ1-2,.,TGCAGTGCGCTTCAGGGGGGAGGCTACACCTTC,CSALQGGGYTF
TRBV19,.,TRBJ2-7,.,TGTGCCAGTAGTCTGCGTAGGGGGAGGGCCTCTGAGTCCTACGAGCAGTACTTC,CASSLRRGRASESYEQYF
TRBV4-3,.,TRBJ1-1,.,TGCGCCAGCAGCCAAGAAGACGTGGCGGGCACTGAAGCTTTCTTT,CASSQEDVAGTEAFF
TRBV28,.,TRBJ1-3,once,TGTGCCAGCACCCCCCGCGGCCTACGAAACACCATATATTTT,CASTPRGLRNTIYF
TRBV19,.,TRBJ2-1,.,TGTGCCAGTAGTTGGCCAGGGTCCTACAATGAGCAGTTCTTC,CASSWPGSYNEQFF
TRBV7-6,.,TRBJ2-5,.,TGTGCCAGCAGGTCCATCCGACAACAACTGTACTTC,CASRSIRQQLYF
TRBV4-1,.,TRBJ1-1,once,TGCGCCAGCAGCCAAGGACCCGGAGACACTGAAGCTTTCTTT,CASSQGPGDTEAFF
TRBV27,.,TRBJ1-1,.,TGTGCCAGCAGCCCTAGGCCGACAGAGAATGAAGCTTTCTTT,CASSPRPTENEAFF
TRBV4-3,TRBD1,TRBJ2-5,.,TGCGCCAGCAGCCAAGATTGGCAGGGGGCAAGGGAGACCCAGTACTTC,CASSQDWQGARETQYF
TRBV5-1,.,TRBJ2-2,once,TGCGCCAGCAGCTTGCGAACAGAGAACACCGGGGAGCTGTTTTTT,CASSLRTENTGELFF
TRBV5-1,.,TRBJ2-7,.,TGCGCCAGCAGCTTTCGGCGGGACTCGGCCGAGCAGTACTTC,CASSFRRDSAEQYF
TRBV6-5,TRBD1,TRBJ1-2,.,TGTGCCAGCAGTTACGCGACAGGGGACTATGGCTACACCTTC,CASSYATGDYGYTF
TRBV5-4,.,TRBJ2-7,.,TGTGCCAGCAGCCTGGGGGCAGGGGCGCTTTTCTACGAGCAGTACTTC,CASSLGAGALFYEQYF
TRBV4-1,TRBD2,TRBJ2-7,.,TGCGCCAGCAGCCAAGGACCGGGAGGATACGACGAGCAGTACTTC,CASSQGPGGYDEQYF
TRBV6-1,.,TRBJ2-2,.,TGTGCCAGCACCCTCAGGGGAAGAACCGGGGAGCTGTTTTTT,CASTLRGRTGELFF
TRBV28,.,TRBJ1-2,.,TGTGCCAGCAGTTTTGGGGGGAGTGTCTATGGCTACACCTTC,CASSFGGSVYGYTF
TRBV5-1,TRBD2,TRBJ2-7,.,TGCGCCAGCAGCTTGGGTAGCGGGGGGGACGAGCAGTACTTC,CASSLGSGGDEQYF
TRBV13,.,TRBJ2-7,once,TGTGCCAGCAGCGTAGACGGTTCCTACGAGCAGTACTTC,CASSVDGSYEQYF
TRBV7-9,.,TRBJ1-2,.,TGTGCCAGCAGCTTTCCAGGGGACTATGGCTACACCTTC,CASSFPGDYGYTF
TRBV19,.,TRBJ1-5,.,TGTGCCAGTAGTATAGATCGCAGGGGAGTCCAGCCCCAGCATTTT,CASSIDRRGVQPQHF
TRBV9,TRBD1,TRBJ2-3,.,TGTGCCAGCAGCGCCGACAGGGGGCAATGGGATACGCAGTATTTT,CASSADRGQWDTQYF
TRBV19,.,TRBJ1-3,.,TGTGCCAGTAGTATGGCGGGGGCTGGAAACACCATATATTTT,CASSMAGAGNTIYF
TRBV4-3,TRBD1,TRBJ1-1,.,TGCGCCAGCAGCCAGGAACGGACAGGGGGCCCGAACACTGAAGCTTTCTTT,CASSQERTGGPNTEAFF
TRBV6-5,.,TRBJ1-6,.,TGTGCCAGCAGTTATGGGGCCCCTGGGGCTTCACCCCTCCACTTT,CASSYGAPGASPLHF
TRBV15,.,TRBJ2-1,.,TGTGCCACCAGCAGTACCTATGTAGGACTGGGCAATGAGCAGTTCTTC,CATSSTYVGLGNEQFF
TRBV7-8,.,TRBJ2-7,.,TGTGCCAGCAGCTTAGCTCGCGGGGCTAGCTCCTACGAGCAGTACTTC,CASSLARGASSYEQYF
TRBV5-1,.,TRBJ1-1,.,TGCGCCAGCAGCTTGGCAGGGGCCGGCACTGAAGCTTTCTTT,CASSLAGAGTEAFF
TRBV5-4,TRBD2,TRBJ2-1,.,TGTACCAGCAGCTGGGACTACACCAATGAGCAGTTCTTC,CTSSWDYTNEQFF
TRBV5-4,TRBD1,TRBJ2-5,.,TGTGCCAGCAGCTTGACAATAGGACAGGGAGAGACCCAGTACTTC,CASSLTIGQGETQYF
TRBV7-9,.,TRBJ1-2,once,TGTGCCAGCAGCTTAGCAGGGGAAGGCTACACCTTC,CASSLAGEGYTF
TRBV7-9,TRBD2,TRBJ2-1,.,TGTGCCAGCAGCTCGGTAGCGGGAGATGATCAACCTTACAATGAGCAGTTCTTC,CASSSVAGDDQPYNEQFF
TRBV4-1,.,TRBJ2-7,.,TGCGCCAGCAGCCCGGGTCTAGCGCTCTTCGAGCAGTACTTC,CASSPGLALFEQYF
TRBV11-2,.,TRBJ2-7,.,TGTGCCAGCAGCTCCCGTCAGAAGCAGTACTTC,CASSSRQKQYF
TRBV9,TRBD1,TRBJ2-3,.,TGTGCCAGCAGCGTAGGGACAGGCCAAAAAAGCACAGATACGCAGTATTTT,CASSVGTGQKSTDTQYF
TRBV27,TRBD2,TRBJ2-7,.,TGTGCCAGCAGGAACCCGGCTAGCGGGAGCCCCTACGAGCAGTACTTC,CASRNPASGSPYEQYF
TRBV29-1,TRBD2,TRBJ2-3,.,TGCAGCGTTGAGTCTAGCGGGTCCACAGATACGCAGTATTTT,CSVESSGSTDTQYF
TRBV6-5,.,TRBJ1-4,.,TGTGCCAGCAGTCCGTACAGGGCGGCTAATGAAAAACTGTTTTTT,CASSPYRAANEKLFF
TRBV30,TRBD1,TRBJ1-1,few,TGTGCAGGACAGGGCTTGAGTGAAGCTTTCTTT,CAGQGLSEAFF